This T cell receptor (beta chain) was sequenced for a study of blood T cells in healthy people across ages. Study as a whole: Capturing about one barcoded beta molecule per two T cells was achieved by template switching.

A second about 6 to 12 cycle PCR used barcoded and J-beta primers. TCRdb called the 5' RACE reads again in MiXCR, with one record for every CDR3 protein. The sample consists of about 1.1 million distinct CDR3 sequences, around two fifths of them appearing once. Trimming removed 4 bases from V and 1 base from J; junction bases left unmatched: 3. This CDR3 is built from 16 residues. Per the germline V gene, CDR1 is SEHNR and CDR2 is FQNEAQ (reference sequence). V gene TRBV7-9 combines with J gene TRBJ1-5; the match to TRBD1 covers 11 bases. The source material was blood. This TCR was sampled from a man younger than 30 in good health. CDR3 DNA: TGTGCCAGCAGCTCAGGACAGGGGGCAAGCAATCAGCCCCAGCATTTT. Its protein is CASSSGQGASNQPQHF. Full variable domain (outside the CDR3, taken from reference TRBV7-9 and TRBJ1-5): DTGVSQNPRHKITKRGQNVTFRCDPISEHNRLYWYRQTLGQGPEFLTYFQNEAQLEKSRLLSDRFSAERPKGSFSTLEIQRTEQGDSAMYLCASSSGQGASNQPQHFGDGTRLSIL.